Below, 27 T cell receptor beta chains from the same sample are listed, as sequenced in a study of T-cell memory formation after mild COVID-19. TCRdb re-analysed the 5' RACE reads in MiXCR, keeping a single row per CDR3 protein. Among under 450,000 distinct CDR3 sequences, about 22% were seen once, and the ten largest hold about 12%. Input material: PBMCs or a T cell subset sorted from them (not recorded which). These receptors were taken from an adult woman who had mild COVID-19 (a few samples of this study predate the infection). Cell type and time point are not known.

The chain recombines TRBV12-3 or TRBV12-4 with TRBJ2-3; either TRBD1 or TRBD2 may supply D (5 bases each). The CDR3 contains 14 residues. Trimming shortened V by 6 bases and J by 1 base, and 11 bases separated the two germline ends. CDR3 in amino acids: CASSWRGGTDTQYF. CDR3 in DNA: TGTGCCAGCAGCTGGAGAGGGGGCACAGATACGCAGTATTTT.

V is TRBV6-2 or TRBV6-3 and J is TRBJ2-7; 7 nucleotides match TRBD2. There are 14 residues in the CDR3. In germline, CDR1 is MNHEY, CDR2 SVGEGT. After removal of 3 bases from V and 5 bases from J, the junction contained 7 bases not matched to a gene. For the CDR3, the DNA is TGTGCCAGCAGTTATCCTAAGCGGGAAAACGAGCAGTACTTC. Translation: CASSYPKRENEQYF.

The table lists this clonotype with a few counts. A junction boundary mismatches the germline segment, possibly from a read error. The chain is built from TRBV7-7 and TRBJ2-1; D uncertain. This CDR3 is 14 amino acids long. The germline V gene encodes CDR1 SSHAT and CDR2 FNYEAQ (reference sequence). DNA for the CDR3: TGTGCTAGCAGCCGGGCGTGGGCCTCCAATGAGCAGTTCTTC. Translation: CASSRAWASNEQFF.

The chain links TRBV9 to TRBJ2-3; D unresolved. Germline assignment: CDR1 SGDLS and CDR2 YYNGEE. The V end lost 4 bases, the J end lost 4 bases, and 13 bases lay between the germline ends. The CDR3 runs 14 residues. CDR3 nucleotide sequence: TGTGCCAGCAGCCCTAAGTGGGGATCAGATACGCAGTATTTT. This translates into CASSPKWGSDTQYF.

This clonotype showed up just a few times. This rearrangement joins TRBV23-1 to TRBJ2-7; possible D gene TRBD2, 6 bases. TRBV23-1 is an open reading frame whose function is uncertain. Between the trimmed V and J ends, which lost 3 bases and 5 bases, there was a span of 20 bases. The CDR3 runs 16 residues. The CDR3: CASSHLESGVVDEQYF. The CDR3 bases are TGCGCCAGCAGTCATTTGGAGTCGGGAGTGGTCGACGAGCAGTACTTC.

There are many counts of this clonotype. This chain uses TRBV4-3 with TRBJ2-1; the match to TRBD1 covers 9 bases. V was clipped by 0 bases and J by 6 bases; unmatched bases: 6. The CDR3 contains 16 residues. Germline CDR1 is LGHNA and CDR2 is YSLEER. The CDR3 DNA follows: TGCGCCAGCAGCCAAGATCAAGGGACAGGGTTCAATGAGCAGTTCTTC. Protein sequence: CASSQDQGTGFNEQFF.

This clonotype has a count of ten or more. V gene TRBV18 combines with J gene TRBJ2-6; 10 nucleotides align to TRBD1. The junction had 4 bases not matched to a gene; V was cut back by 3 bases and J by 5 bases. Germline values: CDR1 KGHSH, CDR2 LQKENI. The CDR3 contains 16 residues. The CDR3, as DNA: TGTGCCAGCTCACCGGGACAGGGGTCGTGGGCCAACGTCCTGACTTTC. Amino acids: CASSPGQGSWANVLTF.

The genes are TRBV5-1 and TRBJ1-1; 10 nucleotides agree with TRBD1. The junction had 10 bases not matched to a gene; V was cut back by 7 bases and J by 7 bases. CDR1 and CDR2 from the germline V gene are SGHRS and YFSETQ. This CDR3 spans 14 amino acids. The CDR3 DNA reads as TGCGCCAGCGAGACCGGGACAGGGGATTATGAAGCTTTCTTT. Encoded protein: CASETGTGDYEAFF.

V gene TRBV7-3 combines with J gene TRBJ2-1; D might be TRBD1 (6 bases). The CDR3 has 16 residues. V lost 0 bases to trimming and J lost 2 bases, with 11 bases between them. CDR1 is SGHTA, CDR2 FQGTGA, per germline. The CDR3: CASSLTAQGPYNEQFF. The CDR3 DNA sequence: TGTGCCAGCAGCTTAACGGCTCAGGGGCCCTACAATGAGCAGTTCTTC.

This chain connects TRBV15 to TRBJ2-3; either TRBD1 or TRBD2 may supply D (5 bases each). The V end lost 4 bases, the J end lost 0 bases, and 8 bases lay between the germline ends. Germline V gives CDR1 LNHNV, CDR2 YYDKDF (reference sequence). The CDR3 has 14 amino acids. This chain's CDR3 is CATSIGDSTDTQYF. CDR3 nucleotides: TGTGCCACCAGCATAGGGGACAGCACAGATACGCAGTATTTT. The full variable domain, completed using reference TRBV15 and TRBJ2-3, is DAMVIQNPRYQVTQFGKPVTLSCSQTLNHNVMYWYQQKSSQAPKLLFHYYDKDFNNEADTPDNFQSRRPNTSFCFLDIRSPGLGDTAMYLCATSIGDSTDTQYFGPGTRLTVL.

V usage is TRBV4-3 and J usage is TRBJ2-1; 11 nucleotides line up with TRBD2. Trimming took 0 bases from V and 4 from J; bases not matched to a gene: 5. The CDR3 sequence is 17 residues long. Germline CDR1 and CDR2: LGHNA and YSLEER. CDR3 loop: CASSQDLGLAAYNEQFF. In nucleotides, the CDR3 is TGCGCCAGCAGCCAAGATCTGGGACTAGCGGCTTACAATGAGCAGTTCTTC.

This clonotype was seen only once. The rearrangement joins TRBV15 to TRBJ1-1, with 7 nucleotides matching TRBD1. Germline values: CDR1 LNHNV, CDR2 YYDKDF (reference sequence). The CDR3 is 15 amino acids. V dropped 4 bases and J dropped 2; count of bases not matched to a gene: 7. Here the CDR3 DNA reads TGTGCCACCAGCACCCGGGACAGCGGCAACACTGAAGCTTTCTTT. Translating gives CATSTRDSGNTEAFF.

This clonotype came up many times. V gene TRBV5-6 combines with J gene TRBJ2-7; tentatively, D is TRBD1 (5 bases). The V gene lost 7 bases and the J gene lost 9 bases, with 20 bases spanning the gap. This CDR3 comprises 13 residues. The germline V gene encodes CDR1 SGHDT and CDR2 YYEEEE. This CDR3 reads CASGQGGPGWQYF. The CDR3 coding sequence is TGTGCCAGCGGCCAGGGCGGACCAGGGTGGCAGTACTTC.

This clonotype was counted only a few times. This chain joins TRBV5-1 and TRBJ2-5; D not resolved. CDR1 is SGHRS and CDR2 is YFSETQ in the germline V gene. Trimming took off 3 bases at V and 3 bases at J, with 9 bases between the two ends. This CDR3 has 13 amino acids. CDR3 protein: CASSSRAEETQYF. CDR3 bases: TGCGCCAGCAGCTCCCGGGCAGAAGAGACCCAGTACTTC. Together with reference TRBV5-1 and TRBJ2-5, the CDR3 gives the full variable domain: KAGVTQTPRYLIKTRGQQVTLSCSPISGHRSVSWYQQTPGQGLQFLFEYFSETQRNKGNFPGRFSGRQFSNSRSEMNVSTLELGDSALYLCASSSRAEETQYFGPGTRLLVL.

J is TRBJ2-7 and V is TRBV6-5; tentative D call: TRBD2 (6 bases). The V and J ends lost 10 bases and 2 bases respectively, with 12 bases between them. CDR3 length: 12 residues. Per germline, CDR1 MNHEY and CDR2 SVGAGI. The CDR3 loop is CATAGSAYEQYF. In nucleotides, the CDR3 is TGTGCCACCGCGGGGTCGGCCTACGAGCAGTACTTC.

The J gene is TRBJ2-5, the V gene TRBV6-5; D is perhaps TRBD1 or TRBD2 (5 bases each). V shed 7 bases and J shed 3 bases, with 18 bases lying between them. The length of the CDR3 is 15 residues. Germline CDR1 MNHEY, CDR2 SVGAGI. CDR3 loop: CASTNGASGKETQYF. The CDR3 DNA follows: TGTGCCAGCACCAACGGGGCGTCAGGGAAAGAGACCCAGTACTTC.

This chain connects TRBV4-1 to TRBJ2-5; possible D gene TRBD2, 5 bases. Per germline, CDR1 MGHRA and CDR2 YSYEKL. This CDR3 has 13 residues. V lost 1 base and J 4 bases, leaving 7 bases between the germline ends. In DNA form, the CDR3 reads TGCGCCAGCAGCCAAGTAGCGCTAGAGACCCAGTACTTC. Translation gives CASSQVALETQYF.

V usage is TRBV7-9 and J usage is TRBJ2-7; 9 nucleotides match TRBD1. This CDR3 is built from 18 residues. The junction had 16 bases not matched to a gene; V was cut back by 2 bases and J by 5 bases. Germline V gene data show CDR1 as SEHNR and CDR2 as FQNEAQ (reference sequence). In DNA, the CDR3 is TGTGCCAGCAGCTTATCCTCTATCTTCGACAGGGGGAACAACGAGCAGTACTTC. Its protein product is CASSLSSIFDRGNNEQYF.

In its sample, this clonotype was seen many times. Here the CDR3 reads CASSNTGVTEAFF. For the CDR3, the DNA is TGTGCCAGTAGTAACACAGGGGTCACTGAAGCTTTCTTT. The chain is built from TRBV19 and TRBJ1-1; 7 nucleotides align to TRBD1. The CDR3 is 13 residues long. Losses at the gene ends were 4 bases for V and 4 bases for J; bases not matched to a gene: 3. The V gene's germline CDR1 is LNHDA and CDR2 SQIVND (reference sequence).

The chain combines TRBV5-1 with TRBJ1-1; a weak D match, TRBD1 (5 bases). Germline V gene sequence: CDR1 SGHRS, CDR2 YFSETQ. This CDR3 has 15 amino acids. With 2 bases removed from V and 4 bases from J, the gap between germline ends came to 15 bases. CDR3 loop: CASSFEPGGGTEAFF. In nucleotides, the CDR3 is TGCGCCAGCAGCTTTGAGCCCGGCGGGGGCACTGAAGCTTTCTTT.

This clonotype came up a few times. The V and J genes are TRBV30 and TRBJ2-1; D gene uncertain. CDR3 size: 12 residues. CDR1 is GTSNPN, CDR2 SVGIG, per germline (reference sequence). Trimming shortened V by 2 bases and J by 6 bases, and 8 bases separated the two germline ends. CDR3 sequence reads: CAWSTRVNEQFF. The CDR3, as DNA: TGTGCCTGGAGTACCCGGGTCAATGAGCAGTTCTTC.

This clonotype has a count of ten or more. The rearrangement joins TRBV7-6 to TRBJ2-7; perhaps TRBD2 as D (6 bases). V lost 1 base to trimming and J lost 6 bases, with 13 bases between them. The CDR3 consists of 14 residues. CDR1 is SGHVS, CDR2 FNYEAQ, per germline. The CDR3 spells CASSLEAQGGEQYF. The CDR3 DNA is TGTGCCAGCAGCTTAGAGGCGCAGGGAGGCGAGCAGTACTTC.

This chain connects TRBV5-5 to TRBJ2-3; D is perhaps TRBD2 (5 bases). Trimming removed 4 bases from V and 0 bases from J, with 15 bases in between. The germline CDR1 and CDR2 sequences are SGHKS and YYEKEE (reference sequence). The CDR3 sequence is 16 residues long. CDR3 protein: CASSPRTGFSTDTQYF. The CDR3 DNA is TGTGCCAGCAGCCCAAGGACTGGGTTTAGCACAGATACGCAGTATTTT.

This clonotype was detected only a few times. This chain uses TRBV5-1 with TRBJ2-3; D perhaps matches TRBD2 (6 bases). V was pared by 4 bases and J by 2 bases, with 14 bases between. The CDR3 is made up of 15 amino acids. Germline-derived CDR1 and CDR2 are SGHRS and YFSETQ. The CDR3 spells CASSLGRSVTDTQYF. Written as DNA, the CDR3 is TGCGCCAGCAGCCTGGGGAGGTCTGTCACAGATACGCAGTATTTT.

The chain is built from TRBV29-1 and TRBJ2-6; 7 bases fit TRBD1. This CDR3 contains 16 residues. The germline gives CDR1 SQVTM, CDR2 ANQGSEA. The V and J ends lost 4 bases and 0 bases, in that order; junction bases with no gene match: 6. The CDR3 DNA reads TGCAGCGTTGCCGGGACAGTCCCCTCTGGGGCCAACGTCCTGACTTTC. This sequence encodes CSVAGTVPSGANVLTF.

This chain joins TRBV19 and TRBJ1-1; a weak D match, TRBD1 (6 bases). The V end lost 6 bases, the J end lost 5 bases, and 19 bases lay between the germline ends. The germline V gene has CDR1 LNHDA and CDR2 SQIVND (reference sequence). The CDR3 has 15 residues. The CDR3 is CASRGMGGARTEAFF. In nucleotides, the CDR3 is TGTGCCAGTAGAGGGATGGGGGGGGCGCGTACTGAAGCTTTCTTT.

The chain uses TRBV14 and TRBJ2-2; 11 bases map to TRBD2. The CDR3 contains 16 residues. Germline-derived CDR1 and CDR2 are SGHDN and FVKESK. Losses at the gene ends were 6 bases for V and 6 bases for J; bases not matched to a gene: 9. CDR3 nucleotide sequence: TGTGCCAGCAGTCGAACTAGCGGGAGTAGGTCCGGGGAGCTGTTTTTT. Amino acids: CASSRTSGSRSGELFF.